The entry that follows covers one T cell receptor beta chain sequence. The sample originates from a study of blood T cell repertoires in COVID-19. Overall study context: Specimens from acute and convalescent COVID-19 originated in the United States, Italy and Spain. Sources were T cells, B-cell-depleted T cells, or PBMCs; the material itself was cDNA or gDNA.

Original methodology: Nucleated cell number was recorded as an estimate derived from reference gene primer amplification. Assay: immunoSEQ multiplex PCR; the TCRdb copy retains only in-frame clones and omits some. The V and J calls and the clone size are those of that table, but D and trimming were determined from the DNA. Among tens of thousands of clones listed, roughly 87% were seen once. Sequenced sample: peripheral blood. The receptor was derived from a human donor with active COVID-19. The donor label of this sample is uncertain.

The CDR3 bases are TGTGCCAGCAGGCCATCGCAGGGGGCGAACTATGGCTACACCTTC. Its translation: CASRPSQGANYGYTF. The rearrangement joins TRBV6-5 to TRBJ1-2, with 8 bases matching TRBD1. The CDR3 has 15 residues. The germline V gene encodes CDR1 MNHEY and CDR2 SVGAGI. Trimming removed 6 bases from V and 2 bases from J; junction bases left unmatched: 8.